This T cell receptor beta chain was sequenced during a study of shared clonotypes between healthy human individuals. All of the donors resided in Nashville, Tennessee, and each was a Caucasian adult. Sequencing used immunoSEQ multiplex PCR; TCRdb keeps in-frame clones, though not all of them. The table includes hundreds of thousands of clones, more than 60% detected once. Germline lookup yields CDR1 LNHNV and CDR2 YYDKDF (reference sequence). This CDR3 contains 15 residues. V lost 1 base, J lost 8 bases, and 8 bases stayed unmatched. The rearrangement links TRBV15 to TRBJ2-1, with 7 bases matching TRBD1. This receptor was taken from a man aged 25 to 40 in good health. The sample taken for sequencing was memory CD4+ T cells sorted from blood. Subset here: CD45RA-negative fraction. CDR3: CATSRGTATGDEQFF. CDR3 coding DNA: TGTGCCACCAGCAGAGGTACCGCAACAGGGGATGAGCAGTTCTTC.